This entry lists 27 T cell receptor beta chains sequenced from one sample in a study of T cell changes during pregnancy in multiple sclerosis. TCRdb's copy holds only in-frame clones and misses some; the assay was immunoSEQ multiplex PCR. The data contain 39,000 or so clones, more than 85% of them seen just once; the ten biggest clones take up over 10%. Sequences were derived from CD8+ T cells from peripheral blood mononuclear cells, sampled after pregnancy. These receptors all come from a female donor with multiple sclerosis, enrolled in a pregnancy study.

V gene TRBV27 combines with J gene TRBJ1-5; tentatively, D is TRBD1 (6 bases). V shed 6 bases and J shed 0 bases, with 15 bases lying between them. Germline V gives CDR1 MNHEY, CDR2 SMNVEV (reference sequence). CDR3 length equals 16 residues. The CDR3 here is CASRGGRGFSNQPQHF. CDR3 sequence (DNA): TGTGCCAGCAGGGGGGGGCGGGGTTTTAGCAATCAGCCCCAGCATTTT.

The chain is built from TRBV15 and TRBJ2-1, with 7 bases identical to TRBD2. This CDR3 region has 15 residues. Germline V gene lookup returns CDR1 LNHNV and CDR2 YYDKDF (reference sequence). V dropped 1 base and J dropped 6; count of bases not matched to a gene: 6. CDR3 sequence (DNA): TGTGCCACCAGCAGAGGGACTAGGGTATCCAATGAGCAGTTCTTC. Residues: CATSRGTRVSNEQFF. The whole variable domain, remainder taken from reference TRBV15 and TRBJ2-1, is DAMVIQNPRYQVTQFGKPVTLSCSQTLNHNVMYWYQQKSSQAPKLLFHYYDKDFNNEADTPDNFQSRRPNTSFCFLDIRSPGLGDTAMYLCATSRGTRVSNEQFFGPGTRLTVL.

The DNA for the CDR3 is TGTGCCAGCAGTCCGGGACAGGGGCTCTACAATGAGCAGTTCTTC. It specifies CASSPGQGLYNEQFF. This sequence joins TRBV5-6 and TRBJ2-1, with TRBD1 matching 10 bases. J was trimmed by 3 bases and V by 5 bases; bases with no gene match: 5. The CDR3 is made up of 15 amino acids. The germline V gene encodes CDR1 SGHDT and CDR2 YYEEEE.

V usage is TRBV9 and J usage is TRBJ1-2; 12 nucleotides match TRBD1. The CDR3 spans 17 residues. Germline V gene sequence: CDR1 SGDLS, CDR2 YYNGEE. V lost 5 bases to trimming and J lost 6 bases; unmatched junction nucleotides: 14. The DNA for the CDR3 is TGTGCCAGCAGTGTAAGCCGGGACAGGGGGCTTGGTGATGGCTACACCTTC. Encoded protein: CASSVSRDRGLGDGYTF. Combining the CDR3 with reference TRBV9 and TRBJ1-2 gives the whole variable domain DSGVTQTPKHLITATGQRVTLRCSPRSGDLSVYWYQQSLDQGLQFLIQYYNGEERAKGNILERFSAQQFPDLHSELNLSSLELGDSALYFCASSVSRDRGLGDGYTFGSGTRLTVV.

The chain has TRBV4-2 and TRBJ2-7; TRBD2 matches at 7 bases. Germline assignment: CDR1 LGHNA and CDR2 YNFKEQ. The V segment lost 3 bases and the J segment 2 bases; nucleotides outside the gene matches: 4. The CDR3 totals 14 residues. The CDR3 DNA reads TGTGCCAGCAGCCACGGGACTACCACCTACGAGCAGTACTTC. Residues: CASSHGTTTYEQYF.

This sequence joins TRBV7-3 and TRBJ2-7; the D gene is possibly TRBD2 (6 bases). This CDR3 region has 13 residues. The germline V and J ends were trimmed by 0 bases and 3 bases, with 6 bases remaining between them. Germline V CDR1 and CDR2: SGHTA, FQGTGA. This CDR3 reads CASSLTGGYEQYF. The CDR3 nucleotides read TGTGCCAGCAGCTTAACGGGGGGCTACGAGCAGTACTTC.

The genes are TRBV13 and TRBJ2-7; maybe TRBD2 (6 bases). The CDR3 spans 14 residues. The V end was cut by 3 bases, the J end by 4 bases, with 13 bases between. Germline assignment: CDR1 PRHDT and CDR2 FYEKMQ (reference sequence). The CDR3 region has the DNA TGTGCCAGCAGCTTGGGTGGGACTGTGTACGAGCAGTACTTC. Translating it yields CASSLGGTVYEQYF.

The CDR3, as DNA: TGTGCCAGCAGTTTACCCACGGACAGGGCAATGAACACTGAAGCTTTCTTT. It specifies CASSLPTDRAMNTEAFF. The chain links TRBV27 to TRBJ1-1; TRBD1 matches at 8 bases. V shed 2 bases, J shed 0 bases, and the junction held 8 bases outside the gene matches. The CDR3 totals 17 residues. Per germline, CDR1 MNHEY and CDR2 SMNVEV (reference sequence).

The V and J genes are TRBV10-3 and TRBJ2-1, with TRBD2 matching over 8 bases. The junction had 2 bases not matched to a gene; V was cut back by 3 bases and J by 4 bases. Germline V gene sequence: CDR1 ENHRY, CDR2 SYGVKD. CDR3 size: 14 residues. The chain's CDR3 is CAISETGGYNEQFF. The CDR3 DNA is TGTGCCATCAGTGAAACGGGAGGGTACAATGAGCAGTTCTTC.

The chain links TRBV14 to TRBJ2-5; D is ambiguous. The CDR3 length is 16 residues. V was pared by 3 bases and J by 2 bases, with 16 bases between. Looked up from germline, CDR1 is SGHDN and CDR2 is FVKESK. The CDR3 DNA reads TGTGCCAGCAGCCAGGCGTCCGTCTCGAGGCAAGAGACCCAGTACTTC. This codes for CASSQASVSRQETQYF.

The rearrangement joins TRBV2 to TRBJ1-5; D is ambiguous. Trimming pared 6 bases from V and 5 bases from J, leaving 14 bases between. Per the germline V gene, CDR1 is SNHLY and CDR2 is FYNNEI. CDR3 length equals 14 residues. CDR3: CASRLRGIDQPQHF. The CDR3 DNA is TGTGCCAGCAGGTTGCGAGGAATAGATCAGCCCCAGCATTTT.

The rearrangement links TRBV2 to TRBJ2-7, with 8 bases that match TRBD1. V shed 6 bases and J 2 bases; nucleotides not matched to a gene: 9. The germline V gene encodes CDR1 SNHLY and CDR2 FYNNEI. There are 15 residues in the CDR3. The CDR3 region is CASRSVDRAPYEQYF. The CDR3 bases are TGTGCCAGCAGGTCTGTGGACAGGGCCCCCTACGAGCAGTACTTC.

The rearrangement uses TRBV5-1 and TRBJ1-1; no clear D. Germline V gene sequence: CDR1 SGHRS, CDR2 YFSETQ. V was shortened by 4 bases and J by 1 base, with 17 bases between the two germline ends. The CDR3 has 16 residues. The CDR3, as DNA: TGCGCCAGCAGCCCCGTCCTCCAAAGAGGGAACACTGAAGCTTTCTTT. Translating gives CASSPVLQRGNTEAFF.

V is TRBV27 and J is TRBJ2-7; D possibly corresponds to TRBD1 (5 bases). The CDR3 length is 13 residues. Germline loops: CDR1 MNHEY, CDR2 SMNVEV (reference sequence). With 6 bases removed from V and 1 base from J, the gap between germline ends came to 10 bases. CDR3 protein: CASSFGASYEQYF. DNA for the CDR3: TGTGCCAGCAGCTTTGGGGCATCCTACGAGCAGTACTTC.

The chain uses TRBV14 and TRBJ2-2; D unclear. Germline loops: CDR1 SGHDN, CDR2 FVKESK. This CDR3 is built from 15 residues. Trimming took off 0 bases at V and 3 bases at J, with 8 bases between the two ends. The DNA for the CDR3 is TGTGCCAGCAGCCAAGAAGCCGGGTACACCGGGGAGCTGTTTTTT. Translating gives CASSQEAGYTGELFF.

The rearrangement links TRBV2 to TRBJ1-2; TRBD1 is a possible D gene (6 bases). This CDR3 has 12 amino acids. Between the trimmed V and J ends, which lost 6 bases and 4 bases, there was a span of 9 bases. CDR1 SNHLY and CDR2 FYNNEI come from the germline V gene. The CDR3 DNA reads TGTGCCAGCAGGGACAGAGGCTATGGCTACACCTTC. Protein product: CASRDRGYGYTF.

The chain uses TRBV7-2 and TRBJ2-2; TRBD2 agrees at 12 bases. V gave up 5 bases and J gave up 3 bases; unmatched junction bases: 4. CDR3 length: 16 amino acids. Germline V gives CDR1 SGHTA, CDR2 FQGNSA. CDR3 sequence reads: CASSPTSGGYTGELFF. The CDR3 DNA is TGTGCCAGCAGCCCGACTAGCGGGGGCTACACCGGGGAGCTGTTTTTT.

The genes are TRBV9 and TRBJ2-1; no firm D call. The germline V gene has CDR1 SGDLS and CDR2 YYNGEE. The ends were cut back, 7 bases at V and 0 bases at J, with 14 bases in the middle. The CDR3 totals 15 residues. CDR3 coding DNA: TGTGCCAGCTCGTTCGTCCCGAGCTCCTACAATGAGCAGTTCTTC. Its protein product is CASSFVPSSYNEQFF.

The rearrangement joins TRBV7-9 to TRBJ2-4, with D possibly matching TRBD2 (7 bases). This CDR3 has 14 residues. Germline V gene sequence: CDR1 SEHNR, CDR2 FQNEAQ (reference sequence). V lost 4 bases and J lost 10, with 17 bases in between. The CDR3 sequence is CASSWPGGSRIQYF. The CDR3 DNA reads as TGTGCCAGCAGCTGGCCGGGGGGCTCCCGAATTCAGTACTTC.

The J gene is TRBJ1-4, the V gene TRBV27, with 8 bases matching TRBD1. The germline V gene encodes CDR1 MNHEY and CDR2 SMNVEV (reference sequence). V lost 5 bases to trimming and J lost 7 bases; unmatched junction nucleotides: 6. This CDR3 region has 14 residues. The CDR3 here is CASSNRGWSEKLFF. The DNA of the CDR3 is TGTGCCAGCAGTAACAGGGGGTGGAGTGAAAAACTGTTTTTT.

V and J are TRBV4-1 and TRBJ2-5; the D gene is possibly TRBD2 (6 bases). Germline CDR1 MGHRA, CDR2 YSYEKL. The CDR3 extends over 14 amino acids. V was clipped by 4 bases and J by 5 bases, with 14 bases between them. As DNA, the CDR3 is TGCGCCAGCAGCCCCCGACTAGATGTGGAGACCCAGTACTTC. Protein product: CASSPRLDVETQYF.

The J gene is TRBJ2-7, the V gene TRBV2; D is undetermined. Trimming stripped 4 bases from V and 3 bases from J, with 10 bases between. CDR1 SNHLY and CDR2 FYNNEI come from the germline V gene. CDR3 length: 13 amino acids. For the CDR3, the DNA is TGTGCCAGCAGTGTGACAATTAACTACGAGCAGTACTTC. Translating gives CASSVTINYEQYF.

J is TRBJ2-6 and V is TRBV30; 8 bases fit TRBD1. Germline V lookup: CDR1 GTSNPN, CDR2 SVGIG (reference sequence). The CDR3 length is 20 residues. V shed 2 bases, J shed 0 bases, and the junction held 15 bases outside the gene matches. The CDR3 here is CAWSIKQPGQVLSGANVLTF. The CDR3 DNA is TGTGCCTGGAGTATAAAACAACCGGGACAGGTTCTCTCTGGGGCCAACGTCCTGACTTTC.

The chain has TRBV28 and TRBJ1-5; 9 bases match TRBD1. From germline, CDR1 is MDHEN and CDR2 SYDVKM. V shed 7 bases, J shed 4 bases, and the junction held 8 bases outside the gene matches. The CDR3 extends over 15 amino acids. The CDR3 nucleotides read TGTGCCAGCATTGGCGACAGGGGGATTAATCAGCCCCAGCATTTT. Translated: CASIGDRGINQPQHF.

The V and J genes are TRBV27 and TRBJ2-7, with 8 bases aligning to TRBD2. The CDR3 totals 15 residues. V dropped 2 bases and J dropped 4; count of bases not matched to a gene: 7. Germline V gives CDR1 MNHEY, CDR2 SMNVEV (reference sequence). The CDR3 loop is CASSLAGGPLYEQYF. CDR3 in DNA: TGTGCCAGCAGTTTAGCGGGGGGACCGCTTTACGAGCAGTACTTC.

J is TRBJ1-2 and V is TRBV2, with D uncertain. CDR3 length equals 12 residues. Trimming took 8 bases from V and 8 from J, leaving 15 bases between them. Germline V gives CDR1 SNHLY, CDR2 FYNNEI. The CDR3 region is CASPDRTMGYTF. The DNA of the CDR3 is TGTGCCAGCCCCGACCGGACTATGGGCTACACCTTC.

This chain uses TRBV27 with TRBJ1-1; tentatively, D is TRBD1 (5 bases). This CDR3 is built from 16 residues. CDR1 is MNHEY and CDR2 is SMNVEV in the germline V gene (reference sequence). Trimming took 6 bases from V and 5 from J, leaving 22 bases between them. The DNA for the CDR3 is TGTGCCAGCAGCCTCGGGGGTTGGGGAGGAAGGACTGAAGCTTTCTTT. Translating gives CASSLGGWGGRTEAFF.